Shown below are 20 T cell receptor beta chains from a single sample sequenced in a study of T cell repertoires in cytomegalovirus infection. TCRdb fed the reads into MiXCR, producing one record per CDR3 protein. Among approximately 390,000 distinct CDR3 sequences, about 35% were seen once, and the ten largest hold less than 15%. Their specific antigens are unknown. The sequences come from cultured PBMCs, collected from culture after CMV antigen stimulation. The receptors shown here come from a human donor in good health (CMV status not recorded). Some clones in this sample may be carry-over from other donors' samples.

The rearrangement uses TRBV11-2 and TRBJ2-5; 7 nucleotides line up with TRBD1. The CDR3 contains 14 residues. Germline V gene lookup returns CDR1 SGHAT and CDR2 FQNNGV. V lost 1 base and J lost 4; bases outside the gene matches: 3. CDR3 amino acids: CASSLGDRRETQYF. The DNA of the CDR3 is TGTGCCAGCAGCTTAGGGGACAGACGAGAGACCCAGTACTTC.

This rearrangement joins TRBV28 to TRBJ2-3; the D is unclear. The V gene's germline CDR1 is MDHEN and CDR2 SYDVKM. V was cut by 5 bases and J by 0 bases, with 9 bases left in between. This CDR3 region has 14 residues. CDR3 region: CASSQYSSTDTQYF. In DNA form, the CDR3 reads TGTGCCAGCAGTCAGTATTCTAGCACAGATACGCAGTATTTT.

The chain carries TRBV5-4 and TRBJ1-2; D remains ambiguous. V was trimmed by 4 bases and J by 7 bases, leaving 14 bases between them. Germline V gene lookup returns CDR1 SGHNT and CDR2 YYREEE (reference sequence). The CDR3 totals 13 residues. This CDR3 reads CASSQVGISGYTF. CDR3 in DNA: TGTGCCAGCAGCCAGGTGGGGATCTCTGGCTACACCTTC.

The chain recombines TRBV7-8 with TRBJ2-3; TRBD2 agrees at 8 bases. The V gene end was trimmed by 3 bases and the J gene end by 5 bases; junction bases not matched to a gene: 10. The CDR3 loop spans 16 amino acids. Per the germline V gene, CDR1 is SGHVS and CDR2 is FQNEAQ. For the CDR3, the DNA is TGTGCCAGCAGCTTTCCTGTCAGCGGGAGCGGAGATACGCAGTATTTT. It translates to CASSFPVSGSGDTQYF.

The rearrangement links TRBV7-6 to TRBJ2-5; D possibly corresponds to TRBD2 (6 bases). CDR3 length: 14 amino acids. Germline CDR1 reads SGHVS; CDR2 reads FNYEAQ. V was trimmed by 7 bases and J by 5 bases, leaving 17 bases between them. The CDR3 nucleotides read TGTGCCAGCACCCTGAGCGGGTTGAGGGAGACCCAGTACTTC. Translating gives CASTLSGLRETQYF.

J is TRBJ2-1 and V is TRBV7-2; the match to TRBD2 covers 10 bases. The CDR3 consists of 17 residues. From germline, CDR1 is SGHTA and CDR2 FQGNSA. Trimming at V came to 1 base and at J to 0 bases, leaving 3 bases not matched to a gene. The CDR3 sequence is CASSLGGTSVSYNEQFF. The CDR3 region has the DNA TGTGCCAGCAGCTTAGGAGGGACTAGCGTCTCCTACAATGAGCAGTTCTTC.

The rearrangement uses TRBV14 and TRBJ2-1; 11 bases are a match to TRBD2. The germline CDR1 and CDR2 sequences are SGHDN and FVKESK. The CDR3 has 16 residues. J was trimmed by 7 bases and V by 4 bases; bases with no gene match: 9. For the CDR3, the DNA is TGTGCCAGCAGCCTCTTTACTAGCGGGAGTTCAAATGAGCAGTTCTTC. Translating gives CASSLFTSGSSNEQFF.

This clonotype was counted between two and nine times. This CDR3 is CASRGGSTEAFF. DNA for the CDR3: TGTGCCAGCAGAGGGGGGAGCACTGAAGCTTTCTTT. The genes are TRBV12-3 or TRBV12-4 and TRBJ1-1; maybe TRBD1 (6 bases). The CDR3 loop spans 12 amino acids. The V and J ends lost 6 bases and 4 bases respectively, with 9 bases between them.

This clonotype has more than one count but fewer than ten. CDR3 sequence (DNA): TGTGCCAGCGAGAGGGTGGGCACAGATACGCAGTATTTT. Its translation is CASERVGTDTQYF. V and J are TRBV2 and TRBJ2-3, with a tentative D call TRBD2 (5 bases). The CDR3 is 13 residues long. Between the trimmed V and J ends, which lost 8 bases and 1 base, there was a span of 10 bases. Germline CDR1 is SNHLY and CDR2 is FYNNEI.

The chain is built from TRBV19 and TRBJ2-1; the D is unclear. This CDR3 spans 15 amino acids. Germline V gene data show CDR1 as LNHDA and CDR2 as SQIVND (reference sequence). Trimming left V 3 bases short and J 4 bases short, with 13 bases between. The CDR3 loop is CASSMGGVGYNEQFF. Here the CDR3 DNA reads TGTGCCAGTAGTATGGGCGGAGTGGGATACAATGAGCAGTTCTTC.

The table lists this clonotype with a few counts. This chain uses TRBV6-2 or TRBV6-3 with TRBJ2-1; D gene unclear. The CDR3 spans 12 residues. Germline-derived CDR1 and CDR2 are MNHEY and SVGEGT. The V end lost 2 bases, the J end lost 3 bases, and 2 bases lay between the germline ends. The CDR3 sequence: CASSYNYNEQFF. As DNA, the CDR3 is TGTGCCAGCAGTTACAACTACAATGAGCAGTTCTTC.

This clonotype was counted between two and nine times. The rearrangement links TRBV12-3 or TRBV12-4 to TRBJ2-1; D is uncertain. The CDR3 runs 15 residues. Trimming left V 6 bases short and J 2 bases short, with 14 bases between. The CDR3 bases are TGTGCCAGCAGCCTCGGGCCTAGAGCCTACAATGAGCAGTTCTTC. This translates into CASSLGPRAYNEQFF.

The table lists this clonotype with a few counts. This chain links TRBV7-9 with TRBJ1-6; no definite D call. This CDR3 spans 14 amino acids. V was shortened by 0 bases and J by 7 bases, with 7 bases between the two germline ends. Per the germline V gene, CDR1 is SEHNR and CDR2 is FQNEAQ (reference sequence). CDR3 in DNA: TGTGCCAGCAGCTTAGCGGCGGGAAATTCACCCCTCCACTTT. This codes for CASSLAAGNSPLHF.

A few counts support this clonotype. The chain uses TRBV10-3 and TRBJ1-4; 8 positions match TRBD1. V was pared by 0 bases and J by 7 bases, with 1 base of the junction left unmatched. Looked up from germline, CDR1 is ENHRY and CDR2 is SYGVKD. The CDR3 spans 14 residues. CDR3 residues: CAISESDRAEKLFF. CDR3 DNA: TGTGCCATCAGTGAGTCGGACAGGGCTGAAAAACTGTTTTTT.

This clonotype has more than one count but fewer than ten. The chain joins TRBV19 to TRBJ2-1; 9 bases match TRBD1. The germline gives CDR1 LNHDA, CDR2 SQIVND (reference sequence). This CDR3 is 16 amino acids long. J was trimmed by 7 bases and V by 1 base; bases with no gene match: 8. The CDR3 loop is CASSIAGTGTSNEQFF. The CDR3 DNA is TGTGCCAGTAGTATAGCCGGGACAGGGACCTCGAATGAGCAGTTCTTC.

The genes are TRBV4-1 and TRBJ1-2; no definite D call. This CDR3 has 13 residues. Germline lookup yields CDR1 MGHRA and CDR2 YSYEKL. The germline V and J ends were trimmed by 1 base and 4 bases, with 7 bases remaining between them. The CDR3 loop is CASSQVAFYGYTF. The DNA for the CDR3 is TGCGCCAGCAGCCAAGTAGCGTTCTATGGCTACACCTTC.

The genes are TRBV19 and TRBJ2-3; D might be TRBD2 (6 bases). This CDR3 has 15 amino acids. Germline CDR1 and CDR2: LNHDA and SQIVND (reference sequence). V gave up 5 bases and J gave up 0 bases, with 12 bases separating them. The DNA for the CDR3 is TGTGCCAGTAGTTTAACTAGCTTGAGCACAGATACGCAGTATTTT. This gives the protein CASSLTSLSTDTQYF.

The CDR3 sequence: CASSLVADRRETQYF. As DNA, the CDR3 is TGTGCCAGCAGCCTTGTAGCGGATCGGCGAGAGACCCAGTACTTC. The rearrangement joins TRBV14 to TRBJ2-5; D is possibly TRBD2 (6 bases). Germline CDR1 is SGHDN and CDR2 is FVKESK. CDR3 length: 15 amino acids. Trimming shortened V by 4 bases and J by 4 bases, and 16 bases separated the two germline ends. The full variable domain, completed using reference TRBV14 and TRBJ2-5, is EAGVTQFPSHSVIEKGQTVTLRCDPISGHDNLYWYRRVMGKEIKFLLHFVKESKQDESGMPNNRFLAERTGGTYSTLKVQPAELEDSGVYFCASSLVADRRETQYFGPGTRLLVL.

This chain links TRBV20-1 with TRBJ1-1; D is possibly TRBD1 (6 bases). The V end lost 6 bases, the J end lost 2 bases, and 13 bases lay between the germline ends. The CDR3 is 13 amino acids. Germline V gives CDR1 DFQATT, CDR2 SNEGSKA (reference sequence). CDR3 loop: CSAPQGGNTEAFF. In DNA form, the CDR3 reads TGCAGTGCCCCACAAGGGGGTAACACTGAAGCTTTCTTT.

In its sample, this clonotype was seen many times. This chain connects TRBV4-1 to TRBJ2-3, with 10 bases fitting TRBD2. V shed 0 bases and J 6 bases; nucleotides not matched to a gene: 3. Looked up from germline, CDR1 is MGHRA and CDR2 is YSYEKL. The CDR3 is made up of 15 amino acids. Here the CDR3 reads CASSQERLAGDTQYF. The CDR3 DNA reads as TGCGCCAGCAGCCAAGAGCGACTAGCGGGTGATACGCAGTATTTT.